This entry lists 18 T cell receptor beta chains sequenced from one sample in a study of blood T cell repertoires in COVID-19. Clones were read by immunoSEQ multiplex PCR, and TCRdb kept only the in-frame ones, dropping some. The sample contains 250,000 to 300,000 clones, around 90% of which appear only once. Sequences were obtained from PBMCs or T cells enriched from blood (not recorded which). These receptors came from a woman in her thirties or forties who had recovered from COVID-19.

This chain joins TRBV6-4 and TRBJ1-2; 7 nucleotides agree with TRBD1. The CDR3 runs 14 residues. CDR1 is MRHNA, CDR2 SNTAGT, per germline. Trimming removed 5 bases from V and 0 bases from J; junction bases left unmatched: 3. The CDR3 here is CASSPGTANYGYTF. In DNA, the CDR3 is TGTGCCAGCAGTCCCGGGACAGCTAACTATGGCTACACCTTC.

This sequence joins TRBV29-1 and TRBJ1-1; D is possibly TRBD1 (5 bases). The germline CDR1 and CDR2 sequences are SQVTM and ANQGSEA. This CDR3 spans 12 amino acids. V lost 6 bases, J lost 3 bases, and 11 bases lay in between. For the CDR3, the DNA is TGCAGCGTCGCCAGGGATCACACTGAAGCTTTCTTT. Its translation: CSVARDHTEAFF.

V gene TRBV9 combines with J gene TRBJ2-7; 11 bases are a match to TRBD1. Germline trimming cut 4 bases from V and 6 bases from J; bases unmatched to any gene: 6. Germline V gives CDR1 SGDLS, CDR2 YYNGEE. The CDR3 contains 14 residues. This chain's CDR3 is CASSPRTGGGEQYF. DNA for the CDR3: TGTGCCAGCAGCCCCCGGACAGGGGGCGGCGAGCAGTACTTC.

The chain has TRBV18 and TRBJ2-7; 7 bases agree with TRBD1. V gave up 2 bases and J gave up 0 bases; unmatched junction bases: 10. CDR3 length equals 17 residues. From germline, CDR1 is KGHSH and CDR2 LQKENI. CDR3 region: CASSPMFGTVNSYEQYF. DNA for the CDR3: TGTGCCAGCTCACCAATGTTTGGGACAGTTAACTCCTACGAGCAGTACTTC. Filled out from reference TRBV18 and TRBJ2-7, the complete variable domain reads NAGVMQNPRHLVRRRGQEARLRCSPMKGHSHVYWYRQLPEEGLKFMVYLQKENIIDESGMPKERFSAEFPKEGPSILRIQQVVRGDSAAYFCASSPMFGTVNSYEQYFGPGTRLTVT.

This clone was observed once. The V call is TRBV9, the J call TRBJ1-6; D not resolved. The V and J ends lost 4 bases and 7 bases respectively, with 15 bases between them. The V gene's germline CDR1 is SGDLS and CDR2 YYNGEE. This CDR3 is built from 15 residues. The CDR3 DNA reads as TGTGCCAGCAGCCCCCGACGGGGAGGGAATTCACCCCTCCACTTT. Translation: CASSPRRGGNSPLHF.

The genes are TRBV5-1 and TRBJ1-2; D is ambiguous. CDR3 length: 13 residues. Germline V gene data show CDR1 as SGHRS and CDR2 as YFSETQ. Deletions cut 4 bases from V and 6 bases from J, with 13 bases between. CDR3: CASSDSPGNGYTF. The CDR3 DNA is TGCGCCAGCAGCGATTCCCCCGGTAATGGCTACACCTTC. The full variable domain, completed using reference TRBV5-1 and TRBJ1-2, is KAGVTQTPRYLIKTRGQQVTLSCSPISGHRSVSWYQQTPGQGLQFLFEYFSETQRNKGNFPGRFSGRQFSNSRSEMNVSTLELGDSALYLCASSDSPGNGYTFGSGTRLTVV.

This clone was counted once. V usage is TRBV11-2 and J usage is TRBJ2-7; the match to TRBD1 covers 8 bases. V lost 2 bases and J lost 2; bases outside the gene matches: 5. The CDR3 consists of 15 residues. Germline V lookup: CDR1 SGHAT, CDR2 FQNNGV. CDR3 DNA: TGTGCCAGCAGCTTAAGGACAGGGAACCCCTACGAGCAGTACTTC. Translation gives CASSLRTGNPYEQYF.

The chain combines TRBV6-1 with TRBJ2-7; the match to TRBD1 covers 9 bases. Germline lookup yields CDR1 MNHNS and CDR2 SASEGT. Trimming at V came to 3 bases and at J to 1 base, leaving 4 bases not matched to a gene. The CDR3 spans 15 residues. This CDR3 reads CASSDAGTGSYEQYF. CDR3 in DNA: TGTGCCAGCAGTGACGCCGGGACAGGGTCCTACGAGCAGTACTTC.

Turning to this clone: Different DNA sequences within this sample yield the same CDR3. V and J are TRBV5-1 and TRBJ1-2; 11 bases line up with TRBD1. CDR1 SGHRS and CDR2 YFSETQ come from the germline V gene. Trimming took 4 bases from V and 2 from J; bases not matched to a gene: 4. The length of the CDR3 is 15 residues. CDR3 loop: CASSPGQGANYGYTF. For the CDR3, the DNA is TGCGCCAGCAGCCCAGGACAGGGGGCGAACTATGGCTACACCTTC.

The chain couples TRBV13 to TRBJ2-5; 8 positions match TRBD2. CDR3 size: 14 residues. Germline V gene data show CDR1 as PRHDT and CDR2 as FYEKMQ (reference sequence). J was trimmed by 3 bases and V by 5 bases; bases with no gene match: 5. CDR3 residues: CASSGRGGKETQYF. In DNA, the CDR3 is TGTGCCAGCAGCGGACGGGGGGGGAAAGAGACCCAGTACTTC.

This clone was recorded a few times. The chain couples TRBV7-2 to TRBJ1-3; 7 bases agree with TRBD1. The CDR3 is 16 residues long. With 7 bases clipped from V and 0 bases from J, the junction kept 9 bases outside the gene matches. Germline-derived CDR1 and CDR2 are SGHTA and FQGNSA. The CDR3 is CASTPDRTLSGNTIYF. Written as DNA, the CDR3 is TGTGCCAGCACCCCGGACAGGACCCTCTCTGGAAACACCATATATTTT.

In its sample, this clone was seen once. This sequence joins TRBV7-8 and TRBJ2-7; 7 bases are a match to TRBD1. Germline V CDR1 and CDR2: SGHVS, FQNEAQ. Losses at the gene ends were 2 bases for V and 1 base for J; bases not matched to a gene: 11. CDR3 length: 17 amino acids. The CDR3 DNA reads as TGTGCCAGCAGCTTACCGAGGCCCCGGGACAGTTCCTACGAGCAGTACTTC. Its protein product is CASSLPRPRDSSYEQYF.

The chain couples TRBV5-1 to TRBJ1-2; no definite D call. This CDR3 contains 14 residues. The V end lost 1 base, the J end lost 8 bases, and 15 bases lay between the germline ends. CDR1 SGHRS and CDR2 YFSETQ come from the germline V gene. CDR3 region: CASSLTVATGGYTF. The CDR3 nucleotides are TGCGCCAGCAGCTTGACAGTAGCGACGGGAGGCTACACCTTC. The full variable domain, completed using reference TRBV5-1 and TRBJ1-2, is KAGVTQTPRYLIKTRGQQVTLSCSPISGHRSVSWYQQTPGQGLQFLFEYFSETQRNKGNFPGRFSGRQFSNSRSEMNVSTLELGDSALYLCASSLTVATGGYTFGSGTRLTVV.

This rearrangement joins TRBV2 to TRBJ2-1; 10 positions agree with TRBD2. Trimming cost V 10 bases and J 4 bases; bases outside gene matches: 7. This CDR3 contains 14 residues. From germline, CDR1 is SNHLY and CDR2 FYNNEI. In DNA, the CDR3 is TGTGCCACCCCTAGCGGGGGAACGTACAATGAGCAGTTCTTC. It codes for CATPSGGTYNEQFF.

This rearrangement joins TRBV18 to TRBJ1-3; 8 bases agree with TRBD1. V was clipped by 3 bases and J by 0 bases; unmatched bases: 7. This CDR3 region has 17 residues. Looked up from germline, CDR1 is KGHSH and CDR2 is LQKENI. CDR3 region: CASSPMDRADSGNTIYF. The CDR3 DNA reads as TGTGCCAGCTCACCTATGGACAGGGCCGACTCTGGAAACACCATATATTTT.

V usage is TRBV5-1 and J usage is TRBJ2-3; 11 nucleotides align to TRBD2. The CDR3 spans 17 residues. J lost 3 bases, V lost 0 bases, and 6 bases had no gene match. Germline V lookup: CDR1 SGHRS, CDR2 YFSETQ. CDR3 nucleotides: TGCGCCAGCAGCTTGGCCCAAACTAGCGGGAGTACAGATACGCAGTATTTT. The encoded protein is CASSLAQTSGSTDTQYF.

This chain connects TRBV2 to TRBJ2-7, with TRBD1 as a possible D gene (6 bases). The V end was cut by 6 bases, the J end by 1 base, with 10 bases between. Germline V gene data show CDR1 as SNHLY and CDR2 as FYNNEI. The CDR3 has 13 amino acids. The CDR3 coding sequence is TGTGCCAGCAGCGGGACACCTTCCTACGAGCAGTACTTC. It codes for CASSGTPSYEQYF.

The chain has TRBV5-4 and TRBJ1-2; maybe TRBD1 (6 bases). CDR1 is SGHNT, CDR2 YYREEE, per germline (reference sequence). Trimming removed 6 bases at V and 3 bases at J, with 12 bases between. The CDR3 contains 13 residues. The CDR3 sequence: CASNPRGDYGYTF. CDR3 coding DNA: TGTGCCAGCAACCCCAGGGGTGACTATGGCTACACCTTC.